These 3 T cell receptor beta chains originate from one sample sequenced in a study of brain T cells in children with intractable seizures. Generated by immunoSEQ multiplex PCR, the TCRdb table keeps only in-frame clones and is missing some. The repertoire holds hundreds of thousands of clones, with 93% as singletons. The time point is: blood from clinic visit 5 months post-surgery; TSC patient then seizure free. This specimen was peripheral blood, taken 4 to 5 months after surgery. The receptors here all came from a boy in the first two years of life with tuberous sclerosis and intractable seizures.

This chain uses TRBV30 with TRBJ1-2; no clear D. V lost 3 bases to trimming and J lost 8 bases, with 19 bases between them. This CDR3 has 14 residues. CDR1 is GTSNPN, CDR2 SVGIG, per germline (reference sequence). DNA of the CDR3: TGTGCCTGGAGCCTGGACTGGGCTGGCGGAGGCTACACCTTC. Protein sequence: CAWSLDWAGGGYTF.

The rearrangement uses TRBV2 and TRBJ2-1; tentatively, D is TRBD1 (6 bases). Germline V CDR1 and CDR2: SNHLY, FYNNEI. V shed 6 bases and J shed 9 bases, with 12 bases lying between them. CDR3 size: 12 residues. CDR3 nucleotide sequence: TGTGCCAGCAGGGGCGGACAGCTTGAGCAGTTCTTC. It codes for CASRGGQLEQFF.

The chain links TRBV5-1 to TRBJ2-3; D call uncertain. Germline assignment: CDR1 SGHRS and CDR2 YFSETQ. Trimming stripped 0 bases from V and 3 bases from J, with 11 bases between. CDR3 length: 15 amino acids. The CDR3: CASSLVGIWTDTQYF. In DNA, the CDR3 is TGCGCCAGCAGCTTGGTGGGGATCTGGACAGATACGCAGTATTTT.